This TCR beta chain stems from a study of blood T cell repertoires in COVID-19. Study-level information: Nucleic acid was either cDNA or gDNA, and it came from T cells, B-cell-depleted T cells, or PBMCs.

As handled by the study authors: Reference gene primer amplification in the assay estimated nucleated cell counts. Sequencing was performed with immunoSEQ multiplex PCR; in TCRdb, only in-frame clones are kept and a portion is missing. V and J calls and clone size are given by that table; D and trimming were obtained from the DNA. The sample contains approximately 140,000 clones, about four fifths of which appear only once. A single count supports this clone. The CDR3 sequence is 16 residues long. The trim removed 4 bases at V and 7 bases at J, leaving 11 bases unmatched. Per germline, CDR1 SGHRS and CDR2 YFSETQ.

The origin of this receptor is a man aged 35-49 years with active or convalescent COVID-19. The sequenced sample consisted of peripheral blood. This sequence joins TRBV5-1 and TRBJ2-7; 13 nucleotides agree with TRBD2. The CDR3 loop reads CASSPRTSGGSLEQYF. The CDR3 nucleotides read TGCGCCAGCAGCCCTAGGACTAGCGGGGGCTCCCTGGAGCAGTACTTC. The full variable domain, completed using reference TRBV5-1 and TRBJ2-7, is KAGVTQTPRYLIKTRGQQVTLSCSPISGHRSVSWYQQTPGQGLQFLFEYFSETQRNKGNFPGRFSGRQFSNSRSEMNVSTLELGDSALYLCASSPRTSGGSLEQYFGPGTRLTVT.